This T cell receptor (beta chain) was found in a study of T cell changes during pregnancy in multiple sclerosis. Generated by immunoSEQ multiplex PCR, the TCRdb table keeps only in-frame clones and is missing some. Of about 38,000 clones listed, about 90% are singletons. Germline loops: CDR1 SGHTA, CDR2 FQGNSA. The ends were cut back, 5 bases at V and 11 bases at J, with 12 bases in the middle. The CDR3 sequence is 11 residues long. The V gene is TRBV7-2, the J gene TRBJ1-1; TRBD1 might be the D (5 bases). This clonotype was obtained from a female donor with multiple sclerosis, enrolled in a pregnancy study. Here the sequenced sample was CD4+ T cells from peripheral blood mononuclear cells, taken in the second trimester of pregnancy. The CDR3 bases are TGTGCCAGCAGCCGGGGGTTGGGGGCTTTCTTT. This gives the protein CASSRGLGAFF.